These 32 T cell receptor beta chains originate from one sample sequenced in a study of T cells in Graves' hyperthyroidism and ophthalmopathy. Researchers amplified the TCR beta CDR3 regions from RNA transcripts. HTBI primers were employed in a first-round RT-PCR of the TCR CDR3. Using its own MiXCR run on the multiplex PCR reads, TCRdb lists one record per CDR3 protein. In the table there are 490,000 or so distinct CDR3 sequences, roughly 15% of which are singletons. The sequencing input was blood. The source is a woman between 25 and 40 years old with Graves' ophthalmopathy.

Ten or more counts support this clonotype. The CDR3 coding sequence is TGCAGCGTCCGACAATTGGGACAGGGAGCAGATACGCAGTATTTT. Translating it yields CSVRQLGQGADTQYF. V usage is TRBV29-1 and J usage is TRBJ2-3, with 9 bases that match TRBD1. Germline V lookup: CDR1 SQVTM, CDR2 ANQGSEA. After removal of 6 bases from V and 4 bases from J, the junction contained 11 bases not matched to a gene. There are 15 residues in the CDR3.

This clonotype was counted at least ten times. The rearrangement links TRBV28 to TRBJ1-1; D is perhaps TRBD1 (5 bases). In germline, CDR1 is MDHEN, CDR2 SYDVKM. The V end was cut by 6 bases, the J end by 1 base, with 9 bases between. The CDR3 has 13 amino acids. The CDR3 coding sequence is TGTGCCAGCAGAGGTGGGGCGAACACTGAAGCTTTCTTT. Translating it yields CASRGGANTEAFF.

Note on this clonotype: No DNA is shown, since the ends of the CDR3 on it are uncertain; the CDR3 is the one TCRdb lists. The chain carries TRBV5-1 and TRBJ2-2; the table gives TRBD2 as D, unverified against the DNA. The CDR3 comprises 23 residues, both ends counted. Germline-derived CDR1 and CDR2 are SGHRS and YFSETQ. The CDR3 is CASSLVGREYEQYFGPGTGELFF.

The chain is built from TRBV20-1 and TRBJ2-6; 10 nucleotides match TRBD2. The ends lost 0 bases at V and 2 bases at J; junction bases unmatched: 10. The germline gives CDR1 DFQATT, CDR2 SNEGSKA (reference sequence). This CDR3 comprises 19 residues. The CDR3 DNA reads TGCAGTGCTAGAGATCCTGACCTAGCGGGAGTAACTGGGGCCAACGTCCTGACTTTC. Its protein product is CSARDPDLAGVTGANVLTF.

Ten or more counts support this clonotype. The V call is TRBV7-2, the J call TRBJ2-5, with a weak D call TRBD2 (5 bases). CDR3 size: 15 residues. V was cut by 7 bases and J by 3 bases, with 18 bases left in between. Germline V gene sequence: CDR1 SGHTA, CDR2 FQGNSA. The CDR3 is CASTLSGRTEETQYF. In DNA, the CDR3 is TGTGCCAGCACCCTAAGCGGAAGGACCGAAGAGACCCAGTACTTC.

This clonotype has a count of ten or more. The rearrangement joins TRBV12-3 or TRBV12-4 to TRBJ2-1; no clear D gene. Trimming left V 0 bases short and J 5 bases short, with 11 bases between. This CDR3 has 15 residues. The CDR3 nucleotides read TGTGCCAGCAGTTTAGCAGCAGGACCCAACAATGAGCAGTTCTTC. Amino acids: CASSLAAGPNNEQFF.

This clonotype occurred many times. The chain uses TRBV5-4 and TRBJ1-2; no reliable D call. The CDR3 runs 12 residues. Looked up from germline, CDR1 is SGHNT and CDR2 is YYREEE (reference sequence). Trimming took off 0 bases at V and 2 bases at J, with 2 bases between the two ends. Here the CDR3 DNA reads TGTGCCAGCAGCTTGGACAACTATGGCTACACCTTC. Its translation is CASSLDNYGYTF.

The V and J genes are TRBV27 and TRBJ2-7, with unresolved D. The V gene lost 5 bases and the J gene lost 2 bases, with 13 bases spanning the gap. CDR1 and CDR2 (germline): MNHEY, SMNVEV (reference sequence). There are 14 residues in the CDR3. The CDR3 loop is CASSLRTATYEQYF. The CDR3 DNA sequence: TGTGCCAGCAGTCTTCGGACCGCGACCTACGAGCAGTACTTC.

This clonotype has a count of ten or more. The CDR3 DNA reads as TGCAGTGCCCTAATTGGGCAGGGGAACCAGCCCCAGCATTTT. Its protein is CSALIGQGNQPQHF. The V call is TRBV20-1, the J call TRBJ1-5; D might be TRBD1 (6 bases). Between the trimmed V and J ends, which lost 6 bases and 7 bases, there was a span of 19 bases. This CDR3 is built from 14 residues. Germline V gene sequence: CDR1 DFQATT, CDR2 SNEGSKA (reference sequence).

On this clonotype itself: One end of the junction is discordant with germline, which a read error may explain. V gene TRBV2 combines with J gene TRBJ2-2; D may be TRBD1 or TRBD2 (6 bases each). The CDR3 sequence is 15 residues long. The germline V gene has CDR1 SNHLY and CDR2 FYNNEI. This CDR3 is CASKGGGRNTGKLFF. Here the CDR3 DNA reads TGTGCCAGCAAGGGGGGTGGGCGGAACACCGGGAAGCTGTTTTTT.

This clonotype has a count of ten or more. The V gene is TRBV20-1, the J gene TRBJ2-1; D unresolved. The CDR3 runs 13 residues. Germline loops: CDR1 DFQATT, CDR2 SNEGSKA (reference sequence). V dropped 1 base and J dropped 4 bases, with 8 bases sitting between them. The DNA for the CDR3 is TGCAGTGCTAGAGGTCCAACTTACAATGAGCAGTTCTTC. It is translated as CSARGPTYNEQFF.

This clonotype is categorized as medium-sized. The CDR3 protein is CASSPGGYEQYF. In nucleotides, the CDR3 is TGTGCCTCGAGTCCAGGCGGGTACGAGCAGTACTTC. The chain links TRBV18 to TRBJ2-7; TRBD2 might be the D (5 bases). Germline loops: CDR1 KGHSH, CDR2 LQKENI. With 11 bases removed from V and 4 bases from J, the gap between germline ends came to 15 bases. CDR3 length: 12 amino acids.

At least ten counts were recorded for this clonotype. J is TRBJ2-3 and V is TRBV18; D not certain. This CDR3 region has 15 residues. V shed 3 bases and J shed 0 bases, with 10 bases lying between them. Germline V CDR1 and CDR2: KGHSH, LQKENI. The CDR3 bases are TGTGCCAGCTCACCTTCCGAGGACAGCACAGATACGCAGTATTTT. Translation gives CASSPSEDSTDTQYF.

In this sample, this clonotype turned up many times. The gene calls are TRBV30 and TRBJ2-1; perhaps TRBD2 as D (6 bases). CDR3 size: 13 residues. Between the trimmed V and J ends, which lost 0 bases and 5 bases, there was a span of 8 bases. Per the germline V gene, CDR1 is GTSNPN and CDR2 is SVGIG (reference sequence). This CDR3 reads CAWSVGGNNEQFF. DNA of the CDR3: TGTGCCTGGAGTGTAGGAGGGAACAATGAGCAGTTCTTC.

This chain joins TRBV20-1 and TRBJ2-7, with TRBD2 matching over 11 bases. Trimming took 0 bases from V and 2 from J; bases not matched to a gene: 12. Looked up from germline, CDR1 is DFQATT and CDR2 is SNEGSKA (reference sequence). There are 18 residues in the CDR3. In DNA form, the CDR3 reads TGCAGTGCTAGAGACGAGAGAGGGACTAGCGGACCACCCTACGAGCAGTACTTC. Its protein product is CSARDERGTSGPPYEQYF.

This clonotype appeared many times. The chain combines TRBV28 with TRBJ2-7; D gene ambiguous. Trimming removed 5 bases from V and 3 bases from J, with 11 bases in between. This CDR3 has 13 residues. Germline V gene sequence: CDR1 MDHEN, CDR2 SYDVKM. The CDR3, as DNA: TGTGCCAGCAGTAGGATAGGCAACTACGAGCAGTACTTC. Translated, it gives CASSRIGNYEQYF.

This clonotype came up a few times. A much larger clone is a single base away; this may be a read error. The rearrangement joins TRBV11-2 to TRBJ2-2, with D unresolved. The germline gives CDR1 SGHAT, CDR2 FQNNGV. V was trimmed by 3 bases and J by 7 bases, leaving 3 bases between them. The CDR3 contains 11 residues. The CDR3 protein is CASSFIGELFF. In DNA, the CDR3 is TGTGCCAGCAGCTTTATCGGGGAGCTGTTTTTT.

This clonotype showed up many times. The CDR3 sequence: CASSRVGAVDEKLFF. CDR3 DNA: TGTGCCAGCAGCCGGGTGGGGGCAGTGGATGAAAAACTGTTTTTT. The rearrangement uses TRBV11-2 and TRBJ1-4; D may be TRBD1 (6 bases). Germline-derived CDR1 and CDR2 are SGHAT and FQNNGV. Trimming shortened V by 5 bases and J by 6 bases, and 16 bases separated the two germline ends. CDR3 length: 15 residues.

The table lists this clonotype with a few counts. The chain employs TRBV6-1 and TRBJ2-2, with D unclear. The V gene's germline CDR1 is MNHNS and CDR2 SASEGT. V was shortened by 8 bases and J by 2 bases, with 9 bases between the two germline ends. The CDR3 has 13 residues. The CDR3 coding sequence is TGTGCCAGCTTAGGAATCAACACCGGGGAGCTGTTTTTT. It is translated as CASLGINTGELFF.

Ten or more counts support this clonotype. This sequence joins TRBV18 and TRBJ2-7, with D tentatively TRBD1 or TRBD2 (5 bases each). Looked up from germline, CDR1 is KGHSH and CDR2 is LQKENI. V was pared by 4 bases and J by 3 bases, with 10 bases between. This CDR3 contains 13 residues. The DNA for the CDR3 is TGTGCCAGCTCACGAGGGGCGAACTACGAGCAGTACTTC. Protein sequence: CASSRGANYEQYF.

There are many counts of this clonotype. The chain links TRBV28 to TRBJ1-2; no definite D call. The CDR3 runs 11 residues. The V end was cut by 8 bases, the J end by 6 bases, with 10 bases between. Germline values: CDR1 MDHEN, CDR2 SYDVKM. The CDR3 nucleotides are TGTGCCAGCGTATACGGCGATGGCTACACCTTC. It specifies CASVYGDGYTF.

This clonotype was detected ten times or more. The chain is built from TRBV13 and TRBJ1-2, with 8 bases matching TRBD1. From germline, CDR1 is PRHDT and CDR2 FYEKMQ (reference sequence). With 3 bases clipped from V and 8 bases from J, the junction kept 14 bases outside the gene matches. The CDR3 loop spans 16 amino acids. CDR3 DNA sequence: TGTGCCAGCAGCTTTAAGGACAGGGAGCTCGTATGGGGCTACACCTTC. Its protein is CASSFKDRELVWGYTF.

Ten or more counts support this clonotype. The chain is built from TRBV28 and TRBJ2-7; unclear D gene. Germline CDR1 MDHEN, CDR2 SYDVKM. The CDR3 is 14 residues long. Trimming shortened V by 3 bases and J by 3 bases, and 12 bases separated the two germline ends. The CDR3 coding sequence is TGTGCCAGCAGTTTTCAATCGGGCCTCTACGAGCAGTACTTC. Its protein product is CASSFQSGLYEQYF.

The chain combines TRBV14 with TRBJ2-7; D remains ambiguous. This CDR3 has 14 amino acids. CDR1 and CDR2 from the germline V gene are SGHDN and FVKESK. The V end lost 0 bases, the J end lost 2 bases, and 8 bases lay between the germline ends. The CDR3 loop is CASSQDAGPYEQYF. The CDR3 DNA is TGTGCCAGCAGCCAAGATGCTGGTCCCTACGAGCAGTACTTC.

This clonotype was seen many times. The rearrangement joins TRBV7-8 to TRBJ2-2; D may be TRBD1 or TRBD2 (5 bases each). The CDR3 is 14 residues long. Germline V gene lookup returns CDR1 SGHVS and CDR2 FQNEAQ. V lost 5 bases and J 3 bases, leaving 10 bases between the germline ends. In DNA form, the CDR3 reads TGTGCCAGCAGCCCGGGGCGGCACACCGGGGAGCTGTTTTTT. This translates into CASSPGRHTGELFF. Supplemented by reference TRBV7-8 and TRBJ2-2, the full variable domain reads GAGVSQSPRYKVAKRGQDVALRCDPISGHVSLFWYQQALGQGPEFLTYFQNEAQLDKSGLPSDRFFAERPEGSVSTLKIQRTQQEDSAVYLCASSPGRHTGELFFGEGSRLTVL.

The rearrangement joins TRBV10-3 to TRBJ2-5; tentative D call: TRBD2 (7 bases). CDR1 and CDR2 (germline): ENHRY, SYGVKD. There are 14 residues in the CDR3. V was trimmed by 6 bases and J by 2 bases, leaving 13 bases between them. CDR3 sequence (DNA): TGTGCCATCAGGGGGGGGGGCGTACAAGAGACCCAGTACTTC. Residues: CAIRGGGVQETQYF.

Ten or more counts support this clonotype. The chain combines TRBV2 with TRBJ2-1; D is possibly TRBD2 (6 bases). Germline CDR1 is SNHLY and CDR2 is FYNNEI. The CDR3 is 13 residues long. Trimming stripped 4 bases from V and 8 bases from J, with 12 bases between. The CDR3 region is CASSAGGIDEQFF. The DNA for the CDR3 is TGTGCCAGCAGTGCTGGCGGGATCGATGAGCAGTTCTTC.

This chain uses TRBV4-3 with TRBJ1-6, with 9 bases that match TRBD1. Trimming took 1 base from V and 6 from J; bases not matched to a gene: 13. CDR1 and CDR2 from the germline V gene are LGHNA and YSLEER. This CDR3 comprises 19 residues. The CDR3 DNA is TGCGCCAGCAGCCAAGGCCAGCCGGGACAGGGAGGTGGTAATTCACCCCTCCACTTT. Translating gives CASSQGQPGQGGGNSPLHF.

This clonotype was recorded a few times. The gene calls are TRBV4-2 and TRBJ2-2; the D call may be TRBD1 or TRBD2 (5 bases each). The V gene's germline CDR1 is LGHNA and CDR2 YNFKEQ. The CDR3 spans 17 residues. V gave up 5 bases and J gave up 4 bases, with 20 bases separating them. The CDR3 DNA follows: TGTGCCAGCAGCTTAAATTTGGGGGAGCGAGGCACCGGGGAGCTGTTTTTT. Protein product: CASSLNLGERGTGELFF.

This clonotype showed up many times. This chain uses TRBV3-1 with TRBJ2-5; D may be TRBD2 (5 bases). This CDR3 is 13 amino acids long. Germline values: CDR1 LGHDT, CDR2 YNNKEL (reference sequence). The germline V and J ends were trimmed by 3 bases and 5 bases, with 10 bases remaining between them. CDR3 nucleotide sequence: TGTGCCAGCAGCCATGGCGGCGGGGAGACCCAGTACTTC. Amino acid sequence: CASSHGGGETQYF.

This clonotype came up a few times. The chain links TRBV7-6 to TRBJ2-1; the match to TRBD2 covers 14 bases. Germline CDR1 and CDR2: SGHVS and FNYEAQ. V dropped 1 base and J dropped 8; count of bases not matched to a gene: 7. The length of the CDR3 is 17 residues. The CDR3 DNA sequence: TGTGCCAGCAGCTTAGGACTAGCGGGAGGGCTGTTTTATGAGCAGTTCTTC. The encoded protein is CASSLGLAGGLFYEQFF.

This clonotype was seen a single time. This chain's CDR3 is CASSTTELGGSFF. The CDR3 DNA follows: TGTGCCAGTAGTACGACAGAATTGGGTGGATCTTTCTTT. V is TRBV19 and J is TRBJ1-1, with D perhaps TRBD1 (5 bases). CDR1 is LNHDA, CDR2 SQIVND, per germline (reference sequence). The CDR3 has 13 residues. V was cut by 4 bases and J by 12 bases, with 18 bases left in between.